This TCR beta chain was profiled in a study of breast tumors, draining lymph nodes, adjacent tissues. The lymph nodes were axillary draining lymph nodes from breast cancer patients. Looked up from germline, CDR1 is GTSNPN and CDR2 is SVGIG (reference sequence). CDR3 length equals 14 residues. TCRdb recomputed calls from the multiplex PCR reads with MiXCR, one row per CDR3 protein. The sample shows approximately 130,000 distinct CDR3 sequences, 20% to 25% of them seen only once. Findings and caveats of the study: The lymph node origin of tumor T cells was framed as consistent with a hypothesis, not demonstrated. Tumor TCR diversity was below lymph nodes but above nontumor tissue.

A word on this clonotype: What it binds is not known. One end of the junction fails to match germline, which may point to a read error.

The rearrangement joins TRBV30 to TRBJ1-3; possible D gene TRBD1, 5 bases. This TCR came from a female donor with breast cancer. Some clones in this sample may be carry-over from other donors' samples. Input material: axillary lymph node tissue. This chain's CDR3 is CAWRATDSGNTVYF. The CDR3 DNA sequence: TGTGCCTGGAGAGCGACAGACTCTGGAAACACCGTATATTTT.